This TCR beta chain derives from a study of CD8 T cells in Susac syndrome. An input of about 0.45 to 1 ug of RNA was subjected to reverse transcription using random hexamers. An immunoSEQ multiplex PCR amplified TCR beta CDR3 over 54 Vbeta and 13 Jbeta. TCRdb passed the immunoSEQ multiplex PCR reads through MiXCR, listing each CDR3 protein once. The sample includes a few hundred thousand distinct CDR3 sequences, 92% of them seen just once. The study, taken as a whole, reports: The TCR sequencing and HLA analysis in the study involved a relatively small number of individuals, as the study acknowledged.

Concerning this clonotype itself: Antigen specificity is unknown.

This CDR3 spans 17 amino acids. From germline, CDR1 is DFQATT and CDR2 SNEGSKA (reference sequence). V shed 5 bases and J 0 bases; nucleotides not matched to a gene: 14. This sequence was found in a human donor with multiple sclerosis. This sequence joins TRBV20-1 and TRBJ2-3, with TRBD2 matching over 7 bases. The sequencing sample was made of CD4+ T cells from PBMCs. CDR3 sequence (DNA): TGCAGTGCTCCAGGCAAATCCCTAGCGGCTAGCACAGATACGCAGTATTTT. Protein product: CSAPGKSLAASTDTQYF.